Listed here are 18 T cell receptor beta chains from one sample, sequenced in a study of shared clonotypes between healthy human individuals. Sequenced by immunoSEQ multiplex PCR; TCRdb stores in-frame clones only, minus some. The profile shows over a million clones, approximately 76% of them singletons. The sample consisted of memory CD4+ T cells sorted from blood. Indicated subset: CD45RA-negative fraction. The receptors stem from a man aged 18-30 years in good health.

The chain uses TRBV27 and TRBJ2-2; 13 positions agree with TRBD2. Losses at the gene ends were 6 bases for V and 1 base for J; bases not matched to a gene: 5. Germline V gene sequence: CDR1 MNHEY, CDR2 SMNVEV (reference sequence). The CDR3 consists of 17 residues. The CDR3 loop reads CASRTLAGGWNTGELFF. CDR3 bases: TGTGCCAGCAGAACACTAGCGGGGGGGTGGAACACCGGGGAGCTGTTTTTT.

This clone was seen more than once but under ten times. This rearrangement joins TRBV7-8 to TRBJ1-2, with TRBD1 matching 9 bases. The junction had 13 bases not matched to a gene; V was cut back by 5 bases and J by 6 bases. The CDR3 is 16 amino acids. The germline gives CDR1 SGHVS, CDR2 FQNEAQ. The CDR3 sequence: CASSHVVDRGVHGYTF. CDR3 DNA sequence: TGTGCCAGCAGCCACGTCGTGGACAGGGGTGTGCATGGCTACACCTTC.

This clone was recorded only once. J is TRBJ1-5 and V is TRBV19; 9 nucleotides line up with TRBD1. The junction had 11 bases not matched to a gene; V was cut back by 6 bases and J by 2 bases. The CDR3 spans 17 residues. Germline V CDR1 and CDR2: LNHDA, SQIVND (reference sequence). This chain's CDR3 is CASRTTGTGYGNQPQHF. The CDR3 DNA follows: TGTGCCAGTAGGACGACCGGGACAGGGTATGGCAATCAGCCCCAGCATTTT.

The chain is built from TRBV6-6 and TRBJ2-2; D gene uncertain. The germline CDR1 and CDR2 sequences are MNHNY and SVGAGI (reference sequence). The CDR3 consists of 13 residues. Trimming removed 7 bases from V and 9 bases from J, with 15 bases in between. The CDR3 region has the DNA TGTGCCAGCAAAAATCAAGGTGGGAGGGAGCTGTTTTTT. It codes for CASKNQGGRELFF.

The rearrangement links TRBV7-9 to TRBJ1-1; D perhaps matches TRBD1 (6 bases). V was clipped by 4 bases and J by 4 bases, with 13 bases between them. The CDR3 spans 14 residues. Germline V lookup: CDR1 SEHNR, CDR2 FQNEAQ (reference sequence). CDR3 sequence: CASSSLQGSTEAFF. The CDR3 DNA is TGTGCCAGCAGCTCTTTACAGGGTAGCACTGAAGCTTTCTTT.

The count of this clone is one. The chain employs TRBV29-1 and TRBJ2-7; maybe TRBD1 (6 bases). CDR1 is SQVTM and CDR2 is ANQGSEA in the germline V gene. The CDR3 sequence is 12 residues long. V was trimmed by 7 bases and J by 1 base, leaving 11 bases between them. The CDR3 nucleotides are TGCAGCGCCAAAGGACAGTCCTACGAGCAGTACTTC. As protein: CSAKGQSYEQYF.

This chain connects TRBV5-6 to TRBJ1-3; 8 bases are a match to TRBD1. Germline V gene data show CDR1 as SGHDT and CDR2 as YYEEEE. Germline trimming cut 4 bases from V and 0 bases from J; bases unmatched to any gene: 6. The CDR3 has 16 residues. The DNA of the CDR3 is TGTGCCAGCAGCCCACTGACAGGGGCCTCTGGAAACACCATATATTTT. Protein: CASSPLTGASGNTIYF.

This clone was seen a few times. The V call is TRBV4-1, the J call TRBJ2-1; 8 positions agree with TRBD2. The V gene's germline CDR1 is MGHRA and CDR2 YSYEKL. V lost 0 bases and J lost 1; bases outside the gene matches: 5. This CDR3 is built from 17 residues. The CDR3 is CASSQDPGLGSYNEQFF. CDR3 in DNA: TGCGCCAGCAGCCAAGATCCGGGACTAGGATCCTACAATGAGCAGTTCTTC.

The chain is built from TRBV6-9 and TRBJ2-1; TRBD2 agrees at 11 bases. Losses at the gene ends were 8 bases for V and 5 bases for J; bases not matched to a gene: 8. Per the germline V gene, CDR1 is MNHGY and CDR2 is SVAAGI. This CDR3 has 15 residues. In DNA form, the CDR3 reads TGTGCCAGCGGTGATACTAGCGGGAGCGACAATGAGCAGTTCTTC. Protein: CASGDTSGSDNEQFF.

This clone was recorded once. Distinct nucleotide sequences in the sample also encode this CDR3. Written as DNA, the CDR3 is TGTGCCAGCAGGACTAGCGGGTCCTACGAGCAGTACTTC. This codes for CASRTSGSYEQYF. V gene TRBV6-5 combines with J gene TRBJ2-7; TRBD2 agrees at 10 bases. The CDR3 spans 13 residues. The germline V gene encodes CDR1 MNHEY and CDR2 SVGAGI. V lost 6 bases, J lost 1 base, and 0 bases stayed unmatched.

The chain combines TRBV28 with TRBJ1-5; D gene uncertain. Trimming left V 2 bases short and J 0 bases short, with 8 bases between. CDR3 length equals 15 residues. Looked up from germline, CDR1 is MDHEN and CDR2 is SYDVKM. The CDR3 is CASSLIDNSNQPQHF. The CDR3, as DNA: TGTGCCAGCAGTTTAATAGATAATAGCAATCAGCCCCAGCATTTT.

The chain uses TRBV11-2 and TRBJ1-2; D remains ambiguous. The CDR3 is made up of 12 amino acids. CDR1 and CDR2 (germline): SGHAT, FQNNGV. Trimming shortened V by 4 bases and J by 5 bases, and 8 bases separated the two germline ends. CDR3 region: CASSSFLYGYTF. CDR3 in DNA: TGTGCCAGCAGCTCCTTCTTATATGGCTACACCTTC.

CDR3 nucleotides: TGTGCCAGCTCACCACTGGTCAACACCCACGGACAGGCCGGTGGGGACACCATATATTTT. Translation gives CASSPLVNTHGQAGGDTIYF. The rearrangement uses TRBV18 and TRBJ1-3, with 7 bases identical to TRBD1. CDR3 size: 20 residues. Trimming took 1 base from V and 8 from J; bases not matched to a gene: 23. CDR1 and CDR2 (germline): KGHSH, LQKENI. The whole variable domain, remainder taken from reference TRBV18 and TRBJ1-3, is NAGVMQNPRHLVRRRGQEARLRCSPMKGHSHVYWYRQLPEEGLKFMVYLQKENIIDESGMPKERFSAEFPKEGPSILRIQQVVRGDSAAYFCASSPLVNTHGQAGGDTIYFGEGSWLTVV.

The chain carries TRBV12-1 and TRBJ2-7; whether TRBD2, the table's D call, matches the DNA was not checked. TRBV12-1 is recorded as a pseudogene. This CDR3 region has 14 residues. The CDR3 protein is CASSFEGGSYEQYF. In DNA form, the CDR3 reads TGTGCCAGCAGCTTTGAGGGGGGGAGCTACGAGCAGTACTTC.

The rearrangement joins TRBV5-7 to TRBJ2-1; D gene unclear. TRBV5-7 is an ORF for which the function is uncertain. V shed 1 base and J shed 3 bases, with 11 bases lying between them. The CDR3 has 15 amino acids. CDR3 sequence reads: CASSLRPPFYNEQFF. The CDR3 region has the DNA TGTGCCAGCAGCTTGCGGCCCCCATTCTACAATGAGCAGTTCTTC.

The rearrangement links TRBV5-1 to TRBJ1-6, with D uncertain. This CDR3 spans 15 amino acids. Trimming pared 4 bases from V and 8 bases from J, leaving 16 bases between. The germline V gene has CDR1 SGHRS and CDR2 YFSETQ. CDR3 in DNA: TGCGCCAGCAGCCCTATGGGCGGGTTAGATTCACCCCTCCACTTT. Translated, it gives CASSPMGGLDSPLHF.

V gene TRBV25-1 combines with J gene TRBJ2-7; the D gene is possibly TRBD1 (5 bases). V was trimmed by 4 bases and J by 3 bases, leaving 13 bases between them. Germline-derived CDR1 and CDR2 are MGHDK and SYGVNS. The CDR3 contains 14 residues. The CDR3 reads CASSAGAGNYEQYF. CDR3 in DNA: TGTGCCAGCAGTGCGGGCGCAGGGAACTACGAGCAGTACTTC.

The genes are TRBV2 and TRBJ2-2, with 7 bases that match TRBD1. There are 14 residues in the CDR3. Germline-derived CDR1 and CDR2 are SNHLY and FYNNEI. V was pared by 6 bases and J by 1 base, with 2 bases of the junction left unmatched. In DNA form, the CDR3 reads TGTGCCAGCAGGGGACAGCTGAACACCGGGGAGCTGTTTTTT. Its protein product is CASRGQLNTGELFF.